This is a list of T cell receptor beta chains from one sample in a study of cytomegalovirus exposure and HLA in healthy donors. Data came from immunoSEQ multiplex PCR; TCRdb stores just in-frame clones and leaves some out. The sample features some 130,000 clones, with roughly 1.6% in its top ten. Sequences were obtained from PBMCs. The origin of the receptors is a woman aged 40 to 49 in good health and CMV-seronegative. CDR3s include the opening cysteine and the closing phenylalanine or tryptophan. D genes are given only for firm matches.

CDR3 length	J gene	V gene	D gene	CDR3 protein	CDR3 DNA
11	TRBJ1-2	TRBV20-1	NA	CSGFAGAGYTF	TGCAGTGGGTTCGCGGGGGCTGGCTACACCTTC
15	TRBJ2-7	TRBV6-5	NA	CASGYPGATLYEQYF	TGTGCCAGCGGTTACCCGGGAGCCACCCTCTACGAGCAGTACTTC
16	TRBJ2-5	TRBV5-1	TRBD2	CASRTLAGSERETQYF	TGCGCCAGCAGGACCCTAGCGGGGAGCGAAAGAGAGACCCAGTACTTC
20	TRBJ2-2	TRBV19	NA	CASILKGGVSRTRNTGELFF	TGTGCCAGTATCCTCAAAGGAGGGGTTAGTAGAACCCGGAACACCGGGGAGCTGTTTTTT
14	TRBJ1-1	TRBV18	TRBD1	CASSLGTGYTEAFF	TGTGCCAGCTCACTAGGGACAGGGTACACTGAAGCTTTCTTT
15	TRBJ1-1	TRBV2	NA	CASNLDSLRNTEAFF	TGTGCCAGCAACCTGGACAGCTTGCGGAACACTGAAGCTTTCTTT
14	TRBJ2-2	TRBV5-1	NA	CASRPTGVTGELFF	TGCGCCAGCAGACCTACAGGCGTCACCGGGGAGCTGTTTTTT
13	TRBJ2-5	TRBV2	TRBD1	CASSRGQGETQYF	TGTGCCAGCAGCCGAGGACAGGGGGAGACCCAGTACTTC
13	TRBJ1-1	TRBV18	TRBD1	CASSPTGETEAFF	TGTGCCAGCTCACCCACAGGGGAGACTGAAGCTTTCTTT
13	TRBJ2-1	TRBV7-2	NA	CASRISSYNEQFF	TGTGCCAGCAGAATTAGCTCCTACAATGAGCAGTTCTTC
14	TRBJ1-3	TRBV5-6	TRBD1	CASRRRDRGNTIYF	TGTGCCAGCAGACGCCGGGACAGAGGAAACACCATATATTTT
15	TRBJ2-2	TRBV2	TRBD1	CASKKGASDTGELFF	TGTGCCAGCAAAAAGGGGGCGTCGGACACCGGGGAGCTGTTTTTT
15	TRBJ2-2	TRBV28	NA	CASSRGLTNTGELFF	TGTGCCAGCAGTCGAGGACTGACGAACACCGGGGAGCTGTTTTTT
16	TRBJ1-5	TRBV7-2	TRBD1	CASSLSLTGSGQPQHF	TGTGCCAGCAGCCTATCTTTGACAGGGTCGGGTCAGCCCCAGCATTTT
14	TRBJ2-7	TRBV5-6	NA	CASSPLGSDYEQYF	TGTGCCAGCAGCCCGCTTGGGAGCGACTACGAGCAGTACTTC
15	TRBJ2-7	TRBV7-9	NA	CASSLGFGISYEQYF	TGTGCCAGCAGCTTAGGCTTCGGGATCTCCTACGAGCAGTACTTC